This T cell receptor beta chain is drawn from a study of technical replicates of blood from a handful of donors. The length of the CDR3 is 13 residues. Germline V gene data show CDR1 as SGDLS and CDR2 as YYNGEE. V dropped 5 bases and J dropped 2 bases, with 8 bases sitting between them. Generated by immunoSEQ multiplex PCR, the TCRdb table keeps only in-frame clones and is missing some. The sample holds 55,000 to 60,000 clones, 85% to 95% seen once. The sample comprised PBMCs. The TCR was taken from a human donor in good health. Some clones in this sample may be carry-over from other donors' samples. The chain has TRBV9 and TRBJ1-3, with D possibly matching TRBD1 (5 bases). The CDR3 reads CASRGQPGNTIYF. In DNA form, the CDR3 reads TGTGCCAGCAGAGGACAACCTGGAAACACCATATATTTT.